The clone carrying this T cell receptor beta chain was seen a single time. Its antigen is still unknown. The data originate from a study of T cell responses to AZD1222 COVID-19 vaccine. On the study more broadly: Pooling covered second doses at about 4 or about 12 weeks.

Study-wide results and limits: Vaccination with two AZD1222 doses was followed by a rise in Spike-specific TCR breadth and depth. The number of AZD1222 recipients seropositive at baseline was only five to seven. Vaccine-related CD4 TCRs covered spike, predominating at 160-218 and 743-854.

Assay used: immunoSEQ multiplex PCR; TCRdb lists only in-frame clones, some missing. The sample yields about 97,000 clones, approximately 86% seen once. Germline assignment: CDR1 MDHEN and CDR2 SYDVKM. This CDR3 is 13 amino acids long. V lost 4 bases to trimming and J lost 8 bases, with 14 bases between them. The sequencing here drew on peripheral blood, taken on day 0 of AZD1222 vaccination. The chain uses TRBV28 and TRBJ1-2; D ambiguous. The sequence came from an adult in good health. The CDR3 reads CASSSISWRGYTF. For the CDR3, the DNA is TGTGCCAGCAGTTCGATCTCCTGGAGGGGCTACACCTTC.